A selection of T cell receptor beta chains follows, all from one sample in a study of radiotherapy plus CTLA-4 blockade in lung cancer. Repertoires were generated with immunoSEQ multiplex PCR, while TCRdb's copy carries only in-frame clones and drops some. This sample has tens of thousands of clones, with approximately 76% found just once. This specimen was peripheral blood, taken from a patient treated with radiotherapy plus ipilimumab. All receptors derive from a human donor with non-small cell lung cancer who had stable disease on radiotherapy plus ipilimumab. The CDR3 runs from the conserved cysteine through the conserved F or W. The D gene is left open where the match is weak. Expanded clones get a size class; other rows say once, few or many, or leave the size out.

clone size: NA
J gene: TRBJ2-3
V gene: TRBV6-1
D gene: NA
CDR3 protein: CASSEALQADTQYF
CDR3 DNA: TGTGCCAGCAGTGAAGCGCTTCAGGCAGATACGCAGTATTTT

clone size: NA
J gene: TRBJ1-2
V gene: TRBV10-3
D gene: NA
CDR3 protein: CAINMAGDYGYTF
CDR3 DNA: TGTGCCATCAATATGGCAGGGGACTATGGCTACACCTTC

clone size: many
J gene: TRBJ1-4
V gene: TRBV2
D gene: NA
CDR3 protein: CASSEWTARDEKLFF
CDR3 DNA: TGTGCCAGCAGTGAATGGACAGCGAGGGATGAAAAACTGTTTTTT

clone size: NA
J gene: TRBJ1-2
V gene: TRBV18
D gene: NA
CDR3 protein: CASSPSRTGNYGYTF
CDR3 DNA: TGTGCCAGCTCACCTTCCAGGACGGGAAACTATGGCTACACCTTC

clone size: NA
J gene: TRBJ1-3
V gene: TRBV29-1
D gene: TRBD1
CDR3 protein: CSVENRGYSGNTIYF
CDR3 DNA: TGCAGCGTTGAGAACAGGGGTTACTCTGGAAACACCATATATTTT

clone size: NA
J gene: TRBJ2-5
V gene: TRBV10-2
D gene: TRBD1
CDR3 protein: CASSRDRGETQYF
CDR3 DNA: TGCGCCAGTTCCCGGGACAGGGGAGAGACCCAGTACTTC

clone size: NA
J gene: TRBJ2-5
V gene: TRBV29-1
D gene: NA
CDR3 protein: CSVDPIGGAVGRKQETQYF
CDR3 DNA: TGCAGCGTTGACCCCATCGGCGGGGCCGTAGGCCGAAAGCAAGAGACCCAGTACTTC

clone size: NA
J gene: TRBJ1-2
V gene: TRBV6-5
D gene: NA
CDR3 protein: CASIAPGRHNYGYAF
CDR3 DNA: TGTGCCAGCATCGCCCCAGGACGGCATAACTATGGCTACGCCTTC

clone size: NA
J gene: TRBJ1-5
V gene: TRBV28
D gene: NA
CDR3 protein: CASSFPGSGNQPQHF
CDR3 DNA: TGTGCCAGCAGTTTTCCCGGGAGTGGCAATCAGCCCCAGCATTTT

clone size: NA
J gene: TRBJ2-7
V gene: TRBV5-1
D gene: TRBD2
CDR3 protein: CASSSGLAGAEQYF
CDR3 DNA: TGCGCCAGCAGCTCGGGACTAGCGGGGGCCGAGCAGTACTTC

clone size: NA
J gene: TRBJ1-1
V gene: TRBV30
D gene: NA
CDR3 protein: CAWSVLWGRNTEAFF
CDR3 DNA: TGTGCCTGGAGTGTACTGTGGGGAAGGAACACTGAAGCTTTCTTT

clone size: NA
J gene: TRBJ2-7
V gene: TRBV5-4
D gene: NA
CDR3 protein: CASSRGSGVGQYF
CDR3 DNA: TGTGCCAGCAGCCGTGGTAGTGGGGTTGGGCAGTACTTC

clone size: NA
J gene: TRBJ1-2
V gene: TRBV29-1
D gene: NA
CDR3 protein: CSVGGIGGYTF
CDR3 DNA: TGCAGCGTTGGAGGTATAGGGGGCTACACCTTC

clone size: NA
J gene: TRBJ1-6
V gene: TRBV5-1
D gene: NA
CDR3 protein: CASSIGQGASPLHF
CDR3 DNA: TGCGCCAGCAGTATCGGACAAGGAGCTTCACCCCTCCACTTT

clone size: NA
J gene: TRBJ2-7
V gene: TRBV29-1
D gene: NA
CDR3 protein: CSVGGAYEQYF
CDR3 DNA: TGCAGCGTTGGGGGGGCCTACGAGCAGTACTTC

clone size: NA
J gene: TRBJ2-7
V gene: TRBV6-1
D gene: NA
CDR3 protein: CASRFQGGGVYEQYF
CDR3 DNA: TGTGCCAGCAGGTTCCAAGGGGGAGGAGTGTACGAGCAGTACTTC

clone size: NA
J gene: TRBJ1-6
V gene: TRBV11-2
D gene: NA
CDR3 protein: CASSLVQINSPLHF
CDR3 DNA: TGTGCCAGCAGCTTAGTACAGATTAATTCACCCCTCCACTTT

clone size: NA
J gene: TRBJ1-2
V gene: TRBV10-3
D gene: TRBD1
CDR3 protein: CAIRTGEMSGYTF
CDR3 DNA: TGTGCCATTCGGACAGGGGAGATGAGCGGCTACACCTTC

clone size: NA
J gene: TRBJ2-5
V gene: TRBV27
D gene: NA
CDR3 protein: CASGVGGETQYF
CDR3 DNA: TGTGCCAGCGGGGTCGGGGGAGAGACCCAGTACTTC

clone size: NA
J gene: TRBJ1-2
V gene: TRBV30
D gene: NA
CDR3 protein: CAWSFSSTYGYTF
CDR3 DNA: TGTGCCTGGAGTTTTAGCTCGACCTATGGCTACACCTTC

clone size: once
J gene: TRBJ2-5
V gene: TRBV10-3
D gene: NA
CDR3 protein: CAISPAQETQYF
CDR3 DNA: TGTGCCATCAGTCCGGCCCAAGAGACCCAGTACTTC

clone size: NA
J gene: TRBJ2-1
V gene: TRBV6-5
D gene: NA
CDR3 protein: CASTPTRDTYNEQFF
CDR3 DNA: TGTGCCAGCACTCCTACCCGGGACACCTACAATGAGCAGTTCTTC

clone size: NA
J gene: TRBJ1-2
V gene: TRBV5-6
D gene: TRBD1
CDR3 protein: CASSVPRDRGRDGYTF
CDR3 DNA: TGTGCCAGCAGCGTGCCCCGGGACAGGGGGCGCGATGGCTACACCTTC

clone size: NA
J gene: TRBJ1-2
V gene: TRBV6-1
D gene: NA
CDR3 protein: CASSDELMTGKDFGYTF
CDR3 DNA: TGTGCCAGCAGTGACGAACTCATGACAGGAAAAGATTTCGGCTACACCTTC

clone size: NA
J gene: TRBJ1-2
V gene: TRBV18
D gene: NA
CDR3 protein: CASSPSFPGGYTF
CDR3 DNA: TGTGCCAGCTCACCTAGTTTTCCCGGCGGCTACACCTTC

clone size: NA
J gene: TRBJ1-4
V gene: TRBV14
D gene: NA
CDR3 protein: CASSQGVKGATNEKLFF
CDR3 DNA: TGTGCCAGCAGCCAAGGAGTCAAGGGTGCAACTAATGAAAAACTGTTTTTT

clone size: once
J gene: TRBJ1-2
V gene: TRBV7-9
D gene: NA
CDR3 protein: CASSLETNYGYTF
CDR3 DNA: TGTGCCAGCAGCTTAGAAACTAACTATGGCTACACCTTC

clone size: NA
J gene: TRBJ1-2
V gene: TRBV5-1
D gene: NA
CDR3 protein: CASSNGQNYGYTF
CDR3 DNA: TGCGCCAGCAGCAACGGACAGAACTATGGCTACACCTTC

clone size: NA
J gene: TRBJ1-1
V gene: TRBV29-1
D gene: NA
CDR3 protein: CSVGGRTEAFF
CDR3 DNA: TGCAGCGTTGGAGGGAGGACTGAAGCTTTCTTT

clone size: NA
J gene: TRBJ2-3
V gene: TRBV27
D gene: TRBD2
CDR3 protein: CASCRLAGISTDTQYF
CDR3 DNA: TGTGCCAGCTGCCGGTTAGCGGGTATTAGCACAGATACGCAGTATTTT

clone size: NA
J gene: TRBJ1-4
V gene: TRBV27
D gene: NA
CDR3 protein: CASSPYVPLATNEKLFF
CDR3 DNA: TGTGCCAGCAGTCCTTACGTCCCACTTGCAACTAATGAAAAACTGTTTTTT

clone size: NA
J gene: TRBJ1-3
V gene: TRBV5-6
D gene: TRBD1
CDR3 protein: CASSLDQGASGNTIYF
CDR3 DNA: TGTGCCAGCAGCTTGGATCAGGGGGCATCAGGAAACACCATATATTTT

clone size: NA
J gene: TRBJ1-1
V gene: TRBV6-5
D gene: NA
CDR3 protein: CASSYVAANTEAFF
CDR3 DNA: TGTGCCAGCAGTTACGTAGCCGCGAACACTGAAGCTTTCTTT

clone size: NA
J gene: TRBJ2-1
V gene: TRBV5-1
D gene: NA
CDR3 protein: CASSFLDGGSYNEQFF
CDR3 DNA: TGCGCCAGCAGCTTCCTCGACGGTGGCTCCTACAATGAGCAGTTCTTC

clone size: NA
J gene: TRBJ2-7
V gene: TRBV27
D gene: NA
CDR3 protein: CASSFRGRSDYEQYF
CDR3 DNA: TGTGCCAGCAGTTTTCGCGGACGGTCTGACTACGAGCAGTACTTC

clone size: NA
J gene: TRBJ2-2
V gene: TRBV6-1
D gene: NA
CDR3 protein: CASKMGRANTGELFF
CDR3 DNA: TGTGCCAGCAAGATGGGACGGGCTAACACCGGGGAGCTGTTTTTT

clone size: NA
J gene: TRBJ1-2
V gene: TRBV29-1
D gene: NA
CDR3 protein: CSVMSFGNLPNYGYTF
CDR3 DNA: TGCAGCGTTATGAGTTTTGGGAACCTGCCTAACTATGGCTACACCTTC

clone size: NA
J gene: TRBJ2-5
V gene: TRBV7-3
D gene: TRBD2
CDR3 protein: CASSPASGGAGETQYF
CDR3 DNA: TGTGCCAGCAGCCCCGCGAGCGGGGGGGCCGGAGAGACCCAGTACTTC

clone size: few
J gene: TRBJ2-7
V gene: TRBV18
D gene: TRBD1
CDR3 protein: CASSPTGTGPSYEQYF
CDR3 DNA: TGTGCCAGCTCACCTACCGGGACAGGTCCCTCCTACGAGCAGTACTTC

clone size: NA
J gene: TRBJ2-1
V gene: TRBV10-3
D gene: NA
CDR3 protein: CAISGNLGLADNEQFF
CDR3 DNA: TGTGCCATCAGTGGGAATCTGGGACTTGCCGACAATGAGCAGTTCTTC

clone size: few
J gene: TRBJ2-2
V gene: TRBV10-3
D gene: NA
CDR3 protein: CAITSSNTGELFF
CDR3 DNA: TGTGCCATCACCAGCTCGAACACCGGGGAGCTGTTTTTT

clone size: few
J gene: TRBJ2-2
V gene: TRBV9
D gene: TRBD1
CDR3 protein: CASSVPGTGGRAGELFF
CDR3 DNA: TGTGCCAGCAGCGTGCCCGGGACAGGGGGCCGAGCCGGGGAGCTGTTTTTT

clone size: NA
J gene: TRBJ2-3
V gene: TRBV4-3
D gene: NA
CDR3 protein: CASSQDTHTDTQYF
CDR3 DNA: TGCGCCAGCAGCCAAGATACCCACACAGATACGCAGTATTTT

clone size: once
J gene: TRBJ1-5
V gene: TRBV4-1
D gene: NA
CDR3 protein: CASSQDDGSGAQPQHF
CDR3 DNA: TGCGCCAGCAGCCAAGATGACGGGTCAGGGGCTCAGCCCCAGCATTTT

clone size: NA
J gene: TRBJ1-1
V gene: TRBV12-5
D gene: NA
CDR3 protein: CASGLVPSQGLRTEAFF
CDR3 DNA: TGTGCTAGTGGTTTGGTACCCTCGCAGGGATTGAGAACTGAAGCTTTCTTT

clone size: NA
J gene: TRBJ2-3
V gene: TRBV18
D gene: TRBD2
CDR3 protein: CASSPLFVAGGADTQYF
CDR3 DNA: TGTGCCAGCTCACCCCTCTTCGTAGCGGGGGGGGCAGATACGCAGTATTTT

clone size: few
J gene: TRBJ1-2
V gene: TRBV18
D gene: NA
CDR3 protein: CASSPRLTANNYGYTF
CDR3 DNA: TGTGCCAGCTCACCACGCTTGACAGCTAATAACTATGGCTACACCTTC

clone size: NA
J gene: TRBJ1-5
V gene: TRBV9
D gene: TRBD1
CDR3 protein: CASSVTGYSNQPQHF
CDR3 DNA: TGTGCCAGCAGCGTGACAGGGTATAGCAATCAGCCCCAGCATTTT

clone size: NA
J gene: TRBJ2-3
V gene: TRBV6-4
D gene: NA
CDR3 protein: CASSDTASTDTQYF
CDR3 DNA: TGTGCCAGCAGTGACACGGCAAGCACAGATACGCAGTATTTT

clone size: NA
J gene: TRBJ1-5
V gene: TRBV10-2
D gene: NA
CDR3 protein: CASSVEGFDQPQHF
CDR3 DNA: TGCGCCAGCAGTGTGGAAGGGTTCGATCAGCCCCAGCATTTT

clone size: NA
J gene: TRBJ1-2
V gene: TRBV5-5
D gene: NA
CDR3 protein: CASTLGLLANYGYTF
CDR3 DNA: TGTGCCAGCACTCTAGGGCTCCTGGCTAACTATGGCTACACCTTC

clone size: many
J gene: TRBJ2-3
V gene: TRBV5-4
D gene: NA
CDR3 protein: CASSLEWGASTQYF
CDR3 DNA: TGTGCCAGCAGCTTGGAATGGGGAGCCAGTACGCAGTATTTT

clone size: few
J gene: TRBJ2-1
V gene: TRBV21-1
D gene: NA
CDR3 protein: CASSVYIATPSDNEQFF
CDR3 DNA: TGTGCCAGCAGTGTTTATATAGCTACACCATCCGACAATGAGCAGTTCTTC

clone size: NA
J gene: TRBJ2-3
V gene: TRBV10-3
D gene: NA
CDR3 protein: CAISESLADTQYF
CDR3 DNA: TGTGCCATCAGTGAGTCGTTGGCAGATACGCAGTATTTT

clone size: NA
J gene: TRBJ1-1
V gene: TRBV6-5
D gene: NA
CDR3 protein: CASKSMGGMNTEAFF
CDR3 DNA: TGTGCCAGCAAGTCGATGGGCGGAATGAACACTGAAGCTTTCTTT

clone size: NA
J gene: TRBJ2-1
V gene: TRBV5-1
D gene: TRBD2
CDR3 protein: CASKSGGHNEQFF
CDR3 DNA: TGCGCCAGCAAGAGCGGGGGCCACAATGAGCAGTTCTTC

clone size: NA
J gene: TRBJ2-1
V gene: TRBV10-3
D gene: NA
CDR3 protein: CAISPRATDPQFF
CDR3 DNA: TGTGCCATCAGCCCAAGGGCCACCGATCCCCAGTTCTTC

clone size: NA
J gene: TRBJ1-1
V gene: TRBV7-7
D gene: NA
CDR3 protein: CASSRGEGTEAFF
CDR3 DNA: TGTGCCAGCAGCCGCGGGGAGGGCACTGAAGCTTTCTTT

clone size: NA
J gene: TRBJ1-1
V gene: TRBV18
D gene: NA
CDR3 protein: CASSRTERLEAFF
CDR3 DNA: TGTGCCAGCTCACGCACGGAGCGTCTCGAAGCTTTCTTT